A single sample gave rise to the 17 T cell receptor beta chains below, sequenced in a study of blood T cell repertoires in COVID-19. Data came from immunoSEQ multiplex PCR; TCRdb stores just in-frame clones and leaves some out. In the table there are 70,000 to 95,000 clones, 85% to 90% of which are singletons. Material for sequencing was peripheral blood. The receptor source for this set is a woman of 80 years or more with active COVID-19.

The chain carries TRBV15 and TRBJ2-5; D perhaps matches TRBD2 (5 bases). The V and J ends lost 0 bases and 2 bases respectively, with 10 bases between them. Germline assignment: CDR1 LNHNV and CDR2 YYDKDF (reference sequence). The CDR3 contains 15 residues. The CDR3 sequence is CATSRDVGLQETQYF. In DNA form, the CDR3 reads TGTGCCACCAGCAGAGATGTAGGACTTCAAGAGACCCAGTACTTC.

V usage is TRBV4-3 and J usage is TRBJ2-7; D possibly corresponds to TRBD1 (6 bases). The CDR3 has 15 residues. From germline, CDR1 is LGHNA and CDR2 YSLEER. V dropped 1 base and J dropped 4 bases, with 14 bases sitting between them. The CDR3 loop reads CASSQGGHGGYEQYF. The DNA for the CDR3 is TGCGCCAGCAGCCAAGGGGGACACGGCGGGTACGAGCAGTACTTC.

This clone was counted only a few times. The chain uses TRBV18 and TRBJ2-7; TRBD1 matches at 12 bases. The V and J ends lost 3 bases and 5 bases, in that order; junction bases with no gene match: 8. Germline-derived CDR1 and CDR2 are KGHSH and LQKENI. The CDR3 totals 16 residues. CDR3 nucleotides: TGTGCCAGCTCACCTGGCCTGGGACAGGGGGCCCACGAGCAGTACTTC. Translation gives CASSPGLGQGAHEQYF.

This clone appeared a few times. CDR3 region: CASSPNRLWTNYEQYF. Written as DNA, the CDR3 is TGTGCCAGCAGCCCGAACAGACTTTGGACAAACTACGAGCAGTACTTC. The chain is built from TRBV11-1 and TRBJ2-7; D might be TRBD1 (5 bases). V was trimmed by 5 bases and J by 3 bases, leaving 20 bases between them. Germline V gives CDR1 SGHAT, CDR2 FQDESV (reference sequence). There are 16 residues in the CDR3.

The CDR3 nucleotides are TGTGCCAGCAGACCGGGACAGGGTCGGGCCGGGGAGCTGTTTTTT. Amino acids: CASRPGQGRAGELFF. V is TRBV7-2 and J is TRBJ2-2; TRBD1 matches at 9 bases. There are 15 residues in the CDR3. CDR1 is SGHTA and CDR2 is FQGNSA in the germline V gene. V lost 6 bases and J lost 6; bases outside the gene matches: 8.

The chain combines TRBV5-4 with TRBJ2-2; possibly TRBD1 for D (5 bases). This CDR3 has 15 residues. Germline V lookup: CDR1 SGHNT, CDR2 YYREEE (reference sequence). V was trimmed by 0 bases and J by 4 bases, leaving 10 bases between them. CDR3 DNA sequence: TGTGCCAGCAGCTTGGGTCGACAGAGCACCGGGGAGCTGTTTTTT. Translation: CASSLGRQSTGELFF. The full variable domain, completed using reference TRBV5-4 and TRBJ2-2, is ETGVTQSPTHLIKTRGQQVTLRCSSQSGHNTVSWYQQALGQGPQFIFQYYREEENGRGNFPPRFSGLQFPNYSSELNVNALELDDSALYLCASSLGRQSTGELFFGEGSRLTVL.

This clone was recorded a few times. The gene calls are TRBV2 and TRBJ2-7, with no clear D. CDR1 and CDR2 from the germline V gene are SNHLY and FYNNEI. Trimming left V 3 bases short and J 3 bases short, with 9 bases between. The CDR3 runs to 13 residues. The CDR3 protein is CASSEGRYYEQYF. As DNA, the CDR3 is TGTGCCAGCAGTGAGGGCAGATACTACGAGCAGTACTTC.

The rearrangement links TRBV7-2 to TRBJ2-3; TRBD1 might be the D (5 bases). The V gene's germline CDR1 is SGHTA and CDR2 FQGNSA. The CDR3 extends over 15 amino acids. V gave up 2 bases and J gave up 0 bases, with 9 bases separating them. CDR3 residues: CASSLRAGSTDTQYF. The CDR3 DNA sequence: TGTGCCAGCAGCTTAAGGGCAGGGAGCACAGATACGCAGTATTTT.

The chain is built from TRBV28 and TRBJ2-1, with a possible D match to TRBD1 (6 bases). This CDR3 has 15 residues. The V gene's germline CDR1 is MDHEN and CDR2 SYDVKM. V lost 5 bases and J 3 bases, leaving 14 bases between the germline ends. CDR3 DNA: TGTGCCAGCAGTACAGGGAGCTGGGACTACAATGAGCAGTTCTTC. Translated, it gives CASSTGSWDYNEQFF.

The chain uses TRBV4-2 and TRBJ2-7; the D gene is possibly TRBD2 (6 bases). The CDR3 is 14 residues long. The ends were cut back, 1 base at V and 1 base at J, with 8 bases in the middle. Germline CDR1 reads LGHNA; CDR2 reads YNFKEQ. The CDR3 sequence: CASSQGLGSYEQYF. In nucleotides, the CDR3 is TGTGCCAGCAGCCAAGGACTAGGTTCCTACGAGCAGTACTTC.

The genes are TRBV27 and TRBJ2-3, with D unresolved. V lost 0 bases, J lost 3 bases, and 7 bases lay in between. From germline, CDR1 is MNHEY and CDR2 SMNVEV (reference sequence). The CDR3 covers 14 residues. The CDR3 region is CASSLSTRTDTQYF. The DNA of the CDR3 is TGTGCCAGCAGTTTATCTACGAGAACAGATACGCAGTATTTT.

The chain is built from TRBV3-1 (or the pseudogene TRBV3-2) and TRBJ1-1, with 9 bases fitting TRBD1. V was pared by 5 bases and J by 4 bases, with 11 bases of the junction left unmatched. Germline CDR1 reads LGHDT; CDR2 reads YNNKEL (reference sequence). This CDR3 is built from 16 residues. CDR3 residues: CASSGPGQGVVTEAFF. Written as DNA, the CDR3 is TGTGCCAGCAGCGGGCCGGGACAGGGAGTAGTCACTGAAGCTTTCTTT.

As DNA, the CDR3 is TGTGCCTGGAGTCGCGACTCTGGAAACACCATATATTTT. The encoded protein is CAWSRDSGNTIYF. The rearrangement uses TRBV30 and TRBJ1-3, with D unclear. Per the germline V gene, CDR1 is GTSNPN and CDR2 is SVGIG (reference sequence). The CDR3 length is 13 residues. V was shortened by 2 bases and J by 0 bases, with 5 bases between the two germline ends.

This chain uses TRBV7-3 with TRBJ2-1; D remains unclear. V was pared by 0 bases and J by 1 base, with 7 bases between. Per the germline V gene, CDR1 is SGHTA and CDR2 is FQGTGA. The CDR3 runs to 15 residues. CDR3 nucleotides: TGTGCCAGCAGCTTAACTCCGGAGTCCTACAATGAGCAGTTCTTC. It encodes CASSLTPESYNEQFF.

The chain recombines TRBV5-1 with TRBJ2-1; D is uncertain. The V gene lost 1 base and the J gene lost 7 bases, with 12 bases spanning the gap. Germline V gene lookup returns CDR1 SGHRS and CDR2 YFSETQ. There are 14 residues in the CDR3. DNA for the CDR3: TGCGCCAGCAGCTTGTCGGTCAATAAGAATGAGCAGTTCTTC. Encoded protein: CASSLSVNKNEQFF.

This clone has more than one count but fewer than ten. The chain uses TRBV3-1 (or the pseudogene TRBV3-2) and TRBJ1-6, with D unresolved. Germline V gene data show CDR1 as LGHDT and CDR2 as YNNKEL (reference sequence). The CDR3 sequence is 12 residues long. Trimming removed 1 base at V and 11 bases at J, with 6 bases between. CDR3 sequence reads: CASSQAEAPLHF. CDR3 DNA sequence: TGTGCCAGCAGCCAAGCGGAGGCACCCCTCCACTTT.

The rearrangement joins TRBV27 to TRBJ2-7; 8 nucleotides agree with TRBD1. CDR1 is MNHEY and CDR2 is SMNVEV in the germline V gene (reference sequence). The CDR3 sequence is 14 residues long. The J segment lost 4 bases and the V segment lost 3 bases, leaving 5 bases of the junction unmatched. CDR3 bases: TGTGCCAGCAGTTTGGCAGGGGGCGAGTACGAGCAGTACTTC. It encodes CASSLAGGEYEQYF.